This T cell receptor (beta chain) was recovered during a study of T cell responses to AZD1222 COVID-19 vaccine (dated by TCRdb to the early 2020s). For the wider study: AZD1222 recipients given second doses at about 4 weeks or at about 12 weeks were pooled, since spike-specific TCR depth and breadth were not found to differ between the two schedules. Enrollment into the trials was organized by age into subgroups of 18-55, 56-69 and 70-plus years, and those subgroups contained about 160, 30 and 59 TCR-sequenced participants, respectively. TCR sequencing was performed for more than 230 trial participants, of whom roughly 200 were given two doses of AZD1222 and around 25 were given two doses of MenACWY control vaccine.

With regard to this clone: This receptor's antigen is unknown. Per-base quality was not reported, and no clone a single base away is much larger than it.

Beyond this particular receptor, the publication reports: Conclusions about previously exposed vaccinees are limited because only five to seven AZD1222 recipients were SARS-CoV-2 seropositive at baseline. The 56-69-year group was small, and its depth increase did not reach significance, likely because of low power. No day 14 peak-response samples were available, so repertoires were characterized only after the peak T cell response. A significant rise in spike-specific TCR breadth and depth was observed after two AZD1222 doses relative to day 0 and relative to MenACWY recipients. Reportedly, almost half of the unique spike-specific TCRs recognized epitopes lying outside the regions that are mutated in the B.1.351 and B.1.1.7 variants. Participants were mostly white British and included more females than males, and it was suggested by the authors that clonal diversity may have been underestimated. The vaccine-associated CD4 TCRs covered the entire spike protein, and the dominant responses fell in regions 160-218 and 743-854.

The germline V gene (reference sequence) gives CDR1 as SGHNT and CDR2 as YYREEE. Measured from the cysteine to the phenylalanine, the CDR3 is 16 residues long. Only CDR3 DNA is held: 48 bases, read in frame from base 1. V sheds 0 bases and J sheds 3 bases, leaving 10 bases between their ends. The CDR3 regions of human TCRbeta chains were analyzed by immunosequencing. Per the authors' processing: Repertoire TCRs were matched against a reference library of SARS-CoV-2-specific TCRs generated with the MIRA antigen-specificity platform. Breadth was defined as the fraction of unique TCRs that were SARS-CoV-2-associated, and depth was defined as the fraction of total T cells that were SARS-CoV-2-associated. Each spike-specific TCR was assigned to its reactive spike region and to a CD4 or CD8 class using the MIRA data. Log10-transformed breadth and depth values were compared by one-way ANOVA with Sidak's multiple comparisons tests. Here the immuneACCESS table is served through TCRdb, limited to in-frame sequences with V and J called. Missing clones are a known gap in these copies; in checked studies unresolved V genes cover under half, and the rest lacks a known reason. Clone size and V and J calls were adopted from that table, with D and trimming inferred from the DNA. The sample has 130,000 or so clones on record, about 90% of them singletons. Jointly, the top ten make up 1.7% of the sample.

Per the publication, the time point label means: baseline before first vaccination. Vaccinee samples were obtained from the UK trials COV001 and COV002, which included a single-blind randomized controlled phase 2/3 trial of AZD1222 (ChAdOx1 nCoV-19) in healthy adults. For TCRbeta chain sequencing, PBMC samples from trial participants were taken at day 0 and at day 28 after the second dose. The sequence was collected from an adult in good health. This sample comprised peripheral blood, obtained on day 0 of AZD1222 vaccination. Rearrangement joined TRBV5-4 to TRBJ2-6, and possibly TRBD1, on 6 matching bases. This receptor has the CDR3 CASSLVQGSGANVLTF. The DNA sequence reads TGTGCCAGCAGCTTGGTCCAGGGGAGTGGGGCCAACGTCCTGACTTTC. The CDR3, completed at both ends by the reference TRBV5-4 and TRBJ2-6 genes, gives the full variable domain ETGVTQSPTHLIKTRGQQVTLRCSSQSGHNTVSWYQQALGQGPQFIFQYYREEENGRGNFPPRFSGLQFPNYSSELNVNALELDDSALYLCASSLVQGSGANVLTFGAGSRLTVL.